The 30 T cell receptor beta chains presented below share a single source sample, sequenced in a study of naive and memory T cell subsets. Two oligonucleotides, mixed equimolar, formed the beta constant-region primer covering TRBC1 and TRBC2. TCRdb processed the UMI-ligation and nested PCR reads anew with MiXCR; each CDR3 protein has one entry. The data show around 27,000 distinct CDR3 sequences, around 10% seen once. Material for sequencing was effector memory CD4+ T cells from blood. The subset denotes: effector memory, CD45RA- CD27-. Receptor source: a human donor in good health.

This clonotype was detected ten times or more. The chain carries TRBV7-3 and TRBJ2-5; 7 bases map to TRBD2. The CDR3 spans 15 residues. V was pared by 0 bases and J by 3 bases, with 4 bases of the junction left unmatched. Germline V lookup: CDR1 SGHTA, CDR2 FQGTGA. The CDR3 DNA follows: TGTGCCAGCAGCTTAACAGGCCGGGGGGAAGAGACCCAGTACTTC. Translating gives CASSLTGRGEETQYF.

The CDR3 here is CAWSEQLANYGYTF. The CDR3 DNA reads TGTGCCTGGAGTGAACAGCTAGCTAACTATGGCTACACCTTC. This chain uses TRBV30 with TRBJ1-2; D remains unclear. The V end was cut by 1 base, the J end by 0 bases, with 9 bases between. CDR1 is GTSNPN and CDR2 is SVGIG in the germline V gene (reference sequence). The CDR3 is 14 amino acids.

The chain employs TRBV7-8 and TRBJ2-7; D is ambiguous. This CDR3 contains 13 residues. With 2 bases removed from V and 6 bases from J, the gap between germline ends came to 11 bases. Germline V CDR1 and CDR2: SGHVS, FQNEAQ. As DNA, the CDR3 is TGTGCCAGCAGCTTAAACTTGAATTCCGAGCAGTACTTC. It encodes CASSLNLNSEQYF.

The table lists this clonotype with many counts. J is TRBJ1-4 and V is TRBV15; 8 nucleotides agree with TRBD1. Germline V gene lookup returns CDR1 LNHNV and CDR2 YYDKDF (reference sequence). The CDR3 is made up of 15 amino acids. Trimming removed 1 base from V and 7 bases from J; junction bases left unmatched: 5. CDR3 in DNA: TGTGCCACCAGCAGAGGCGGACAGGGCGGTGAAAAACTGTTTTTT. It yields the protein CATSRGGQGGEKLFF.

There are many counts of this clonotype. This chain joins TRBV28 and TRBJ2-7, with D uncertain. V was clipped by 6 bases and J by 0 bases, with 3 bases between them. CDR3 length: 11 residues. Per the germline V gene, CDR1 is MDHEN and CDR2 is SYDVKM. The CDR3 reads CASSISYEQYF. CDR3 coding DNA: TGTGCCAGCAGCATCTCCTACGAGCAGTACTTC.

J is TRBJ1-2 and V is TRBV4-3; maybe TRBD1 (6 bases). CDR1 is LGHNA, CDR2 YSLEER, per germline. V lost 1 base and J lost 1, with 10 bases in between. The CDR3 sequence is 15 residues long. CDR3 coding DNA: TGCGCCAGCAGCCAAGCGGTCAGGGGTAACTATGGCTACACCTTC. It specifies CASSQAVRGNYGYTF.

The chain recombines TRBV7-9 with TRBJ2-6; D ambiguous. The CDR3 is made up of 16 amino acids. V lost 3 bases to trimming and J lost 4 bases, with 13 bases between them. Germline-derived CDR1 and CDR2 are SEHNR and FQNEAQ (reference sequence). The CDR3 loop is CASSLAGSTGANVLTF. In DNA, the CDR3 is TGTGCCAGCAGCTTGGCCGGCAGCACCGGGGCCAACGTCCTGACTTTC.

Within the sample, this clonotype is medium-sized. V and J are TRBV24-1 and TRBJ2-3, with 12 bases matching TRBD2. The CDR3 spans 17 residues. Germline CDR1 and CDR2: KGHDR and SFDVKD. Trimming took 4 bases from V and 4 from J; bases not matched to a gene: 8. CDR3 bases: TGTGCCACCAGTGAAAAAACTAGCGGGAGGCCCTCAGATACGCAGTATTTT. Amino acids: CATSEKTSGRPSDTQYF.

The chain has TRBV29-1 and TRBJ1-2, with D possibly matching TRBD1 (5 bases). In germline, CDR1 is SQVTM, CDR2 ANQGSEA. This CDR3 is built from 15 residues. V lost 0 bases and J 7 bases, leaving 18 bases between the germline ends. CDR3 region: CSVEDNSPRVSGYTF. The CDR3 DNA follows: TGCAGCGTTGAAGATAACTCCCCCAGGGTCTCTGGCTACACCTTC.

Ten or more counts support this clonotype. CDR3 nucleotides: TGCAGTGCTAGATCTGGTCCAACAAGGGGGGAAAAACTGTTTTTT. Translation: CSARSGPTRGEKLFF. The chain couples TRBV20-1 to TRBJ1-4, with D maybe TRBD1 (6 bases). Germline-derived CDR1 and CDR2 are DFQATT and SNEGSKA (reference sequence). The CDR3 has 15 amino acids. Trimming stripped 2 bases from V and 8 bases from J, with 18 bases between.

This clonotype has ten or more counts. J is TRBJ2-7 and V is TRBV7-2, with 10 bases fitting TRBD2. Germline lookup yields CDR1 SGHTA and CDR2 FQGNSA. This CDR3 has 15 residues. With V trimmed by 4 bases and J by 2 bases, 5 bases remained unmatched. Written as DNA, the CDR3 is TGTGCCAGCAGCTCTTCTAGCGGGAGAGCCTACGAGCAGTACTTC. This sequence encodes CASSSSSGRAYEQYF.

This chain uses TRBV20-1 with TRBJ1-1; D uncertain. V was pared by 0 bases and J by 1 base, with 6 bases between. Germline V gives CDR1 DFQATT, CDR2 SNEGSKA (reference sequence). CDR3 length: 13 residues. CDR3 region: CSAREWTNTEAFF. CDR3 coding DNA: TGCAGTGCTAGAGAATGGACGAACACTGAAGCTTTCTTT.

The rearrangement links TRBV19 to TRBJ1-1, with D uncertain. This CDR3 region has 13 residues. Trimming left V 6 bases short and J 5 bases short, with 13 bases between. Germline-derived CDR1 and CDR2 are LNHDA and SQIVND (reference sequence). The CDR3 nucleotides are TGTGCCAGTAGGAGACCGCCGGGTACTGAAGCTTTCTTT. It codes for CASRRPPGTEAFF.

This clonotype was counted ten times or more. The rearrangement uses TRBV7-3 and TRBJ2-2; tentatively, D is TRBD2 (6 bases). V lost 1 base and J 6 bases, leaving 12 bases between the germline ends. The CDR3 runs to 15 residues. From germline, CDR1 is SGHTA and CDR2 FQGTGA. The CDR3 loop is CASSLRSGAAGELFF. CDR3 in DNA: TGTGCCAGCAGCTTAAGGTCGGGAGCGGCCGGGGAGCTGTTTTTT.

Regarding this clonotype: Its ends do not fully match the called genes, so a read error is possible. The chain employs TRBV30 and TRBJ2-5; 8 bases are a match to TRBD2. This CDR3 spans 14 amino acids. CDR1 and CDR2 (germline): GTSNPN, SVGIG (reference sequence). The CDR3 loop reads CAWSPWTSKETQCF. Written as DNA, the CDR3 is TGTGCCTGGAGTCCCTGGACTAGCAAGGAGACCCAGTGCTTC.

This clonotype occurred many times. The chain links TRBV3-1 to TRBJ2-6; D is uncertain. This CDR3 has 14 amino acids. Looked up from germline, CDR1 is LGHDT and CDR2 is YNNKEL (reference sequence). Trimming shortened V by 5 bases and J by 0 bases, and 5 bases separated the two germline ends. The CDR3 loop reads CASSSNSGANVLTF. For the CDR3, the DNA is TGTGCCAGCAGCTCTAACTCTGGGGCCAACGTCCTGACTTTC.

This clonotype was detected many times. V is TRBV20-1 and J is TRBJ2-7; tentatively, D is TRBD1 or TRBD2 (5 bases each). The CDR3 is 15 amino acids. Germline assignment: CDR1 DFQATT and CDR2 SNEGSKA (reference sequence). V lost 0 bases and J lost 0, with 12 bases in between. The CDR3 sequence: CSARDAGTNSYEQYF. For the CDR3, the DNA is TGCAGTGCTAGAGACGCAGGGACCAACTCCTACGAGCAGTACTTC.

This clonotype was picked up many times. The chain uses TRBV20-1 and TRBJ2-7; tentatively, D is TRBD1 (5 bases). The germline V gene encodes CDR1 DFQATT and CDR2 SNEGSKA (reference sequence). CDR3 size: 9 residues. CDR3 nucleotides: TGCAGCAGGGTCAACGAGCAGTACTTC. Amino acids: CSRVNEQYF.

This clonotype came up many times. This rearrangement joins TRBV29-1 to TRBJ2-7; 7 nucleotides line up with TRBD1. Germline CDR1 SQVTM, CDR2 ANQGSEA. Germline trimming cut 4 bases from V and 0 bases from J; bases unmatched to any gene: 9. The CDR3 spans 15 residues. The DNA for the CDR3 is TGCAGCGTTGTGTTTCCGGACAGGAGCTCCTACGAGCAGTACTTC. Residues: CSVVFPDRSSYEQYF.

This rearrangement joins TRBV9 to TRBJ2-1, with a possible D match to TRBD2 (6 bases). The CDR3 is 17 amino acids. CDR1 and CDR2 (germline): SGDLS, YYNGEE. V dropped 4 bases and J dropped 4 bases, with 21 bases sitting between them. DNA of the CDR3: TGTGCCAGCAGCCTCGTAGCGGTAGCAGAGATTTACAATGAGCAGTTCTTC. Protein sequence: CASSLVAVAEIYNEQFF.

This clonotype occurred many times. This rearrangement joins TRBV20-1 to TRBJ2-3, with 8 bases matching TRBD2. The CDR3 loop spans 15 amino acids. Germline V gives CDR1 DFQATT, CDR2 SNEGSKA (reference sequence). Trimming removed 5 bases from V and 4 bases from J; junction bases left unmatched: 11. CDR3 sequence reads: CSARRGAGASDTQYF. The CDR3 DNA follows: TGCAGTGCTCGCCGAGGAGCGGGAGCGTCAGATACGCAGTATTTT.

This clonotype has ten or more counts. The chain employs TRBV28 and TRBJ2-6; D is perhaps TRBD1 (5 bases). V lost 5 bases, J lost 11 bases, and 16 bases lay in between. In germline, CDR1 is MDHEN, CDR2 SYDVKM. CDR3 length: 14 amino acids. The CDR3 here is CASSIRGFLHVLTF. In DNA form, the CDR3 reads TGTGCCAGCAGTATTAGGGGTTTCCTACACGTCCTGACTTTC.

This clonotype was seen ten or more times. This chain's CDR3 is CSVEAVGVNEQFF. The CDR3 DNA is TGCAGCGTTGAAGCCGTGGGGGTCAATGAGCAGTTCTTC. This chain links TRBV29-1 with TRBJ2-1; D assignment may be TRBD1 or TRBD2 (5 bases each). Germline V gene data show CDR1 as SQVTM and CDR2 as ANQGSEA. The CDR3 runs to 13 residues. The ends were cut back, 1 base at V and 6 bases at J, with 10 bases in the middle.

This chain links TRBV20-1 with TRBJ2-7; 10 positions match TRBD2. Germline CDR1 reads DFQATT; CDR2 reads SNEGSKA (reference sequence). This CDR3 spans 16 amino acids. Trimming removed 1 base from V and 5 bases from J; junction bases left unmatched: 11. The CDR3 reads CSARVASGRVGDEQYF. The CDR3 DNA sequence: TGCAGTGCTAGAGTGGCTAGCGGGAGAGTGGGCGACGAGCAGTACTTC.

The chain couples TRBV9 to TRBJ2-3; 7 bases are shared with TRBD2. The CDR3 runs to 14 residues. Germline values: CDR1 SGDLS, CDR2 YYNGEE. J was trimmed by 0 bases and V by 5 bases; bases with no gene match: 3. CDR3 sequence (DNA): TGTGCCAGCAGTGATAGCGGGAGCACAGATACGCAGTATTTT. Protein product: CASSDSGSTDTQYF.

By proportion, this clonotype is medium-sized (0.01 to 0.1%). The chain couples TRBV5-1 to TRBJ2-7, with a possible D match to TRBD2 (6 bases). V dropped 4 bases and J dropped 11 bases, with 13 bases sitting between them. This CDR3 has 11 amino acids. Per germline, CDR1 SGHRS and CDR2 YFSETQ. The CDR3 sequence is CASSVRTGEYF. The CDR3 DNA reads TGCGCCAGCAGCGTGAGGACGGGGGAGTACTTC.

This clonotype was recorded a few times. The chain couples TRBV10-3 to TRBJ1-1; 7 bases agree with TRBD1. The CDR3 is 15 residues long. Germline-derived CDR1 and CDR2 are ENHRY and SYGVKD. Losses at the gene ends were 10 bases for V and 7 bases for J; bases not matched to a gene: 18. CDR3 coding DNA: TGTGCCACATCTCAAATGGGACAGCGGGAGGGTGAAGCTTTCTTT. It encodes CATSQMGQREGEAFF.

The chain combines TRBV7-9 with TRBJ1-4, with a possible D match to TRBD1 (6 bases). This CDR3 contains 14 residues. The germline CDR1 and CDR2 sequences are SEHNR and FQNEAQ (reference sequence). V was cut by 5 bases and J by 8 bases, with 15 bases left in between. This CDR3 is CASSRGQTSEKLFF. The CDR3 DNA is TGTGCCAGCAGCCGAGGACAGACATCGGAAAAACTGTTTTTT.

This clonotype has more than one count but fewer than ten. The CDR3: CSARDLTAASYNEQFF. CDR3 bases: TGCAGTGCTAGAGATCTGACTGCGGCCTCCTACAATGAGCAGTTCTTC. The rearrangement links TRBV20-1 to TRBJ2-1; no definite D call. The CDR3 consists of 16 residues. Trimming stripped 0 bases from V and 0 bases from J, with 12 bases between. Germline-derived CDR1 and CDR2 are DFQATT and SNEGSKA (reference sequence).

V and J are TRBV11-2 and TRBJ1-6; 9 bases align to TRBD1. This CDR3 region has 16 residues. V lost 4 bases and J lost 11; bases outside the gene matches: 12. Germline values: CDR1 SGHAT, CDR2 FQNNGV. The CDR3 DNA sequence: TGTGCCAGCAGCTCCCTAGATCGGACAGGGGATGCACCCCTCCACTTT. Translating gives CASSSLDRTGDAPLHF.